Presented here are 4 T cell receptor beta chains from one specimen sequenced in a study of cytomegalovirus exposure and HLA in healthy donors. PCR employed 60 Vbeta and 13 Jbeta primers. Assay: immunoSEQ multiplex PCR; the TCRdb copy retains only in-frame clones and omits some. The sample records more than 80,000 clones, about 75% being singletons. The sample comprised PBMCs. All receptors come from a male donor in good health and CMV-seropositive.

The chain recombines TRBV28 with TRBJ1-2; 7 nucleotides match TRBD1. The CDR3 sequence is 13 residues long. The J segment lost 5 bases and the V segment lost 2 bases, leaving 2 bases of the junction unmatched. Germline-derived CDR1 and CDR2 are MDHEN and SYDVKM. CDR3 in amino acids: CASSLARGYGYTF. CDR3 nucleotides: TGTGCCAGCAGTTTAGCCAGGGGGTATGGCTACACCTTC.

The rearrangement joins TRBV15 to TRBJ2-5; tentative D call: TRBD1 (7 bases). The DNA end is a closer match to TRBJ2-7, so the J assignment may be wrong. The germline gives CDR1 LNHNV, CDR2 YYDKDF (reference sequence). The CDR3 contains 15 residues. The DNA of the CDR3 is TGTGCCACCAGCAGAGTGGAGGGGGCGAGCTACGAGCAGTACTTC. Amino acids: CATSRVEGASYEQYF.

The chain recombines TRBV18 with TRBJ2-1, with 7 positions matching TRBD1. Germline CDR1 is KGHSH and CDR2 is LQKENI. V lost 1 base, J lost 2 bases, and 2 bases stayed unmatched. The CDR3 is 15 residues long. The CDR3 DNA is TGTGCCAGCTCACCACAGACAGGGACCTACAATGAGCAGTTCTTC. It specifies CASSPQTGTYNEQFF. Looking up the rest from reference TRBV18 and TRBJ2-1 gives the full variable domain: NAGVMQNPRHLVRRRGQEARLRCSPMKGHSHVYWYRQLPEEGLKFMVYLQKENIIDESGMPKERFSAEFPKEGPSILRIQQVVRGDSAAYFCASSPQTGTYNEQFFGPGTRLTVL.

V gene TRBV18 combines with J gene TRBJ2-1; weak D call: TRBD1 (6 bases). The length of the CDR3 is 17 residues. Germline lookup yields CDR1 KGHSH and CDR2 LQKENI. The V end was cut by 0 bases, the J end by 6 bases, with 18 bases between. This CDR3 is CASSPPQGQQGRNEQFF. CDR3 nucleotide sequence: TGTGCCAGCTCACCACCTCAGGGGCAACAGGGCCGCAATGAGCAGTTCTTC.